The clone carrying this T cell receptor (beta chain) was observed a handful of times. The antigen is not known. The data stem from a study of T-cell reconstitution after alpha-beta-depleted transplantation in children. General study points: Expanded graft clones, several hundred of them, were reportedly the source of alpha-beta T cells about two months after transplant.

Losses at the gene ends were 3 bases for V and 4 bases for J; bases not matched to a gene: 3. Germline V gene sequence: CDR1 DFQATT, CDR2 SNEGSKA (reference sequence). The CDR3 runs to 15 residues. Unique molecular identifiers tagged the TCRbeta library. TCRdb processed the PCR reads anew with MiXCR; each CDR3 protein has one entry. The table lists about 58,000 distinct CDR3 sequences, 40% to 45% of them singletons. The TCR was taken from a male patient younger than 18 who had a stem cell transplant for acute lymphoblastic leukemia, so the T cells may come from the graft donor. Specimen: PBMCs, mostly from graft donor cells, collected 360 days after TCRalphabeta/CD19-depleted stem cell transplant. This chain uses TRBV20-1 with TRBJ2-3; 14 bases align to TRBD2. CDR3 nucleotide sequence: TGCAGTGCTAGGCGACTAGCGGGGGGGCCAGATACGCAGTATTTT. As protein: CSARRLAGGPDTQYF.